Below are 11 T cell receptor beta chains sequenced from a single sample in a study of shared clonotypes between healthy human individuals. The protocol was immunoSEQ multiplex PCR, while the TCRdb copy is restricted to in-frame clones and leaves out a portion. The sample has some 1 million clones; about 74% are singletons. Sequenced sample: memory CD4+ T cells sorted from blood. Subset indicated: CD45RA-negative fraction. The receptor source for this set is a man in his late teens or twenties in good health.

This clone was counted a few times. V usage is TRBV7-2 and J usage is TRBJ1-6; 7 nucleotides align to TRBD1. CDR3 size: 16 residues. Germline values: CDR1 SGHTA, CDR2 FQGNSA. Trimming cost V 1 base and J 9 bases; bases outside gene matches: 9. CDR3 DNA sequence: TGTGCCAGCAGCTTAGGGTTCGGGCAGGGGGGTTCACCCCTCCACTTT. This encodes CASSLGFGQGGSPLHF.

The chain combines TRBV29-1 with TRBJ2-3; TRBD1 agrees at 11 bases. This CDR3 is built from 14 residues. CDR1 SQVTM and CDR2 ANQGSEA come from the germline V gene. Unmatched junction bases numbered 4, after V lost 5 bases and J lost 3 bases. CDR3 sequence: CSVTGTGGTDTQYF. In nucleotides, the CDR3 is TGCAGCGTTACCGGGACAGGGGGAACAGATACGCAGTATTTT.

This clone has more than one count but fewer than ten. This rearrangement joins TRBV11-3 to TRBJ2-1, with TRBD2 matching over 11 bases. CDR1 and CDR2 from the germline V gene are SGHNT and YENEEA. After removal of 2 bases from V and 8 bases from J, the junction contained 5 bases not matched to a gene. This CDR3 has 15 amino acids. The CDR3 DNA reads TGTGCCAGCAGCTTACTCGGGACTAGCGGCTATGAGCAGTTCTTC. Its protein product is CASSLLGTSGYEQFF. Using reference TRBV11-3 and TRBJ2-1 for the parts outside the CDR3, the full variable domain is EAGVVQSPRYKIIEKKQPVAFWCNPISGHNTLYWYLQNLGQGPELLIRYENEEAVDDSQLPKDRFSAERLKGVDSTLKIQPAELGDSAVYLCASSLLGTSGYEQFFGPGTRLTVL.

This clone was found a few times. The rearrangement links TRBV19 to TRBJ1-4; D might be TRBD1 (6 bases). The CDR3 runs 13 residues. V was clipped by 10 bases and J by 3 bases, with 12 bases between them. In germline, CDR1 is LNHDA, CDR2 SQIVND (reference sequence). The CDR3 is CATQGSANEKLFF. For the CDR3, the DNA is TGTGCCACGCAGGGGTCGGCTAATGAAAAACTGTTTTTT. Variable domain in full (rest from reference TRBV19 and TRBJ1-4): DGGITQSPKYLFRKEGQNVTLSCEQNLNHDAMYWYRQDPGQGLRLIYYSQIVNDFQKGDIAEGYSVSREKKESFPLTVTSAQKNPTAFYLCATQGSANEKLFFGSGTQLSVL.

This clone has only a few counts. The chain carries TRBV7-2 and TRBJ2-1; possible D gene TRBD2, 6 bases. Per the germline V gene, CDR1 is SGHTA and CDR2 is FQGNSA. V lost 6 bases to trimming and J lost 5 bases, with 14 bases between them. This CDR3 has 14 amino acids. The CDR3 sequence: CASRAGTLNNEQFF. For the CDR3, the DNA is TGTGCCAGCAGAGCCGGGACTCTTAACAATGAGCAGTTCTTC.

DNA for the CDR3: TGTGCCAGCAGCCGCAGGACTAGCGGGGGTTCCTACGAGCAGTACTTC. Translating it yields CASSRRTSGGSYEQYF. V gene TRBV7-2 combines with J gene TRBJ2-7, with 13 bases lining up with TRBD2. The CDR3 length is 16 residues. In germline, CDR1 is SGHTA, CDR2 FQGNSA. V shed 5 bases and J 1 base; nucleotides not matched to a gene: 5.

V and J are TRBV7-2 and TRBJ2-7; 8 nucleotides line up with TRBD2. Looked up from germline, CDR1 is SGHTA and CDR2 is FQGNSA. The CDR3 is 14 residues long. V dropped 1 base and J dropped 7; count of bases not matched to a gene: 6. CDR3 loop: CASSLGSGSREQYF. CDR3 DNA: TGTGCCAGCAGCTTAGGGAGCGGGAGTAGAGAGCAGTACTTC.

The rearrangement uses TRBV4-3 and TRBJ1-4, with no clear D. The CDR3 is 15 amino acids. In germline, CDR1 is LGHNA, CDR2 YSLEER. Deletions cut 0 bases from V and 8 bases from J, with 13 bases between. CDR3 nucleotides: TGCGCCAGCAGCCAAGATGCTTTCTCACGGGAAAAACTGTTTTTT. As protein: CASSQDAFSREKLFF.

The sample holds one count of this clone. The rearrangement joins TRBV7-6 to TRBJ2-1; D gene uncertain. Germline CDR1 and CDR2: SGHVS and FNYEAQ. With 2 bases removed from V and 9 bases from J, the gap between germline ends came to 14 bases. This CDR3 contains 14 residues. CDR3 in amino acids: CASSLNLIGSEQFF. The DNA for the CDR3 is TGTGCCAGCAGCTTAAATCTAATAGGAAGTGAGCAGTTCTTC.

The V and J genes are TRBV6-5 and TRBJ1-3, with a possible D match to TRBD1 (6 bases). This CDR3 has 13 residues. Germline-derived CDR1 and CDR2 are MNHEY and SVGAGI. Deletions cut 8 bases from V and 3 bases from J, with 11 bases between. The CDR3 DNA is TGTGCCAGCCGGACAGTCGGTGGAAACACCATATATTTT. This codes for CASRTVGGNTIYF.

This chain uses TRBV11-1 with TRBJ2-1, with 7 bases identical to TRBD1. The CDR3 contains 16 residues. Trimming at V came to 5 bases and at J to 9 bases, leaving 16 bases not matched to a gene. The V gene's germline CDR1 is SGHAT and CDR2 FQDESV (reference sequence). The chain's CDR3 is CASSPHRDREIGEQFF. The CDR3 nucleotides read TGTGCCAGCAGCCCGCACCGGGACAGAGAGATAGGTGAGCAGTTCTTC.